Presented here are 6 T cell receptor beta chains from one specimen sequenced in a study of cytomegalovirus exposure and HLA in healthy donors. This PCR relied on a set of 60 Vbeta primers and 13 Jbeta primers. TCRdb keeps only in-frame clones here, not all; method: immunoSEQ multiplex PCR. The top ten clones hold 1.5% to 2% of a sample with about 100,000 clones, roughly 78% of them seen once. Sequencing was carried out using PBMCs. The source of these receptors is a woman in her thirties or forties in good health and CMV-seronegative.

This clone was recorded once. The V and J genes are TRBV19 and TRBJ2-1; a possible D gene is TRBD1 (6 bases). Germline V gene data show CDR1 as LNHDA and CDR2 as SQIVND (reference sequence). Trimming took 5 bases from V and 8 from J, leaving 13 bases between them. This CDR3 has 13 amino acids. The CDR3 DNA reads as TGTGCCAGTAGTCCTGGTCCAGGGGATGAGCAGTTCTTC. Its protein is CASSPGPGDEQFF.

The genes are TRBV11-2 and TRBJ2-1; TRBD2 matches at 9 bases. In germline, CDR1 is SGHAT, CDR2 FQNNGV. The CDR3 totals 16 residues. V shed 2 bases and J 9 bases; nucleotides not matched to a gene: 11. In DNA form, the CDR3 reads TGTGCCAGCAGCTTACCCGCGGGAGGGTTGAGGGGTGAGCAGTTCTTC. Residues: CASSLPAGGLRGEQFF.

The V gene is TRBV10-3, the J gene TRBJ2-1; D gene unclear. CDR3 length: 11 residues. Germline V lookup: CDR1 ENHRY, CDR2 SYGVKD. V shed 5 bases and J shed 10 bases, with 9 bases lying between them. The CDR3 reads CAISNLFEQFF. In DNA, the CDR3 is TGTGCCATCAGTAATCTTTTCGAGCAGTTCTTC.

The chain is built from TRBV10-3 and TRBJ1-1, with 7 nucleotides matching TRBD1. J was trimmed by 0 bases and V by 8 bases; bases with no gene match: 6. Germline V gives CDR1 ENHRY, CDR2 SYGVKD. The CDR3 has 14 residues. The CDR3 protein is CAIGDSNLNTEAFF. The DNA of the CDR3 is TGTGCCATCGGGGACAGCAACCTGAACACTGAAGCTTTCTTT.

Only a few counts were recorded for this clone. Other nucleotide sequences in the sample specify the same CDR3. The CDR3: CASRRGGSSYNEQFF. In DNA form, the CDR3 reads TGTGCCAGCAGGCGAGGCGGGAGCTCCTACAATGAGCAGTTCTTC. V gene TRBV2 combines with J gene TRBJ2-1, with 7 bases fitting TRBD2. The CDR3 extends over 15 amino acids. V lost 6 bases, J lost 0 bases, and 5 bases stayed unmatched. Germline assignment: CDR1 SNHLY and CDR2 FYNNEI.

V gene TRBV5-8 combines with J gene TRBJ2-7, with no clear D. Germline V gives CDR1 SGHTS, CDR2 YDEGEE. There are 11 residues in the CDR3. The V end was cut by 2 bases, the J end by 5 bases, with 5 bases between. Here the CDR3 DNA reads TGTGCCAGCAGCTTTATCCACGAGCAGTACTTC. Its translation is CASSFIHEQYF. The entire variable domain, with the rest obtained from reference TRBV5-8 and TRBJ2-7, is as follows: EAGVTQSPTHLIKTRGQQATLRCSPISGHTSVYWYQQALGLGLQFLLWYDEGEERNRGNFPPRFSGRQFPNYSSELNVNALELEDSALYLCASSFIHEQYFGPGTRLTVT.